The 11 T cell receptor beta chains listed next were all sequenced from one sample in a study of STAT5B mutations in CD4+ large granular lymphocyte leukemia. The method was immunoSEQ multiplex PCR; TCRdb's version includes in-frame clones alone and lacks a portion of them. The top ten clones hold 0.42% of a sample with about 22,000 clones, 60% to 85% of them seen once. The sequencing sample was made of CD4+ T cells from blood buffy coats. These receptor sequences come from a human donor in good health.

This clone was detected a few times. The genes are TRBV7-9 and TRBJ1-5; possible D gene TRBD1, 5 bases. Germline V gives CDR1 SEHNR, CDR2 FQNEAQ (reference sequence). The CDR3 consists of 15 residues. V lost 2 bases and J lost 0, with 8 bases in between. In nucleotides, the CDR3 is TGTGCCAGCAGCTTATGGGGCGATAGCAATCAGCCCCAGCATTTT. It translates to CASSLWGDSNQPQHF.

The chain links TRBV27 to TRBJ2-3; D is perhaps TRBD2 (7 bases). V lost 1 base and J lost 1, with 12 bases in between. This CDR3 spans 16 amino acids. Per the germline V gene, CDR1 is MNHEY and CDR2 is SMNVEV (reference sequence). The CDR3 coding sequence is TGTGCCAGCAGTTTATATGGGGGGGCCGGCACAGATACGCAGTATTTT. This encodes CASSLYGGAGTDTQYF.

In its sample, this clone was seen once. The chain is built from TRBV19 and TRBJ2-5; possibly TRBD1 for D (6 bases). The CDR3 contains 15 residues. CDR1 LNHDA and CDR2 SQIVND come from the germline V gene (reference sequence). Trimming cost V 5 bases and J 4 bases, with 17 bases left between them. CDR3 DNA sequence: TGTGCCAGTAGTCCGGACAGCCTGAGGGGAGAGACCCAGTACTTC. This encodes CASSPDSLRGETQYF.

CDR3 amino acids: CASSVGSGVGSPLHF. CDR3 bases: TGTGCCAGCAGCGTAGGAAGTGGGGTTGGGTCACCCCTCCACTTT. J is TRBJ1-6 and V is TRBV9; D not resolved. Germline CDR1 and CDR2: SGDLS and YYNGEE. V was cut by 0 bases and J by 10 bases, with 14 bases left in between. The CDR3 totals 15 residues.

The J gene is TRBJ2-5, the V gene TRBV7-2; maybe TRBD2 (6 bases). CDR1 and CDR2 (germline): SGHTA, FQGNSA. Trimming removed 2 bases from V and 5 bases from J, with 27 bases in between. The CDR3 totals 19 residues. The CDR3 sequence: CASSLRWNIGTLTGETQYF. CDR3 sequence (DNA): TGTGCCAGCAGCTTAAGGTGGAATATTGGGACTCTCACTGGGGAGACCCAGTACTTC.

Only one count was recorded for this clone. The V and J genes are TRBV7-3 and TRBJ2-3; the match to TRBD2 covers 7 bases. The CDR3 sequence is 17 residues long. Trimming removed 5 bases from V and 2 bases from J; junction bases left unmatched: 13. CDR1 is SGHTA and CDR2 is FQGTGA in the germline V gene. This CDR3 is CASSHSTGGSYTDTQYF. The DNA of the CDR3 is TGTGCCAGCAGCCATTCAACTGGCGGGAGCTACACAGATACGCAGTATTTT.

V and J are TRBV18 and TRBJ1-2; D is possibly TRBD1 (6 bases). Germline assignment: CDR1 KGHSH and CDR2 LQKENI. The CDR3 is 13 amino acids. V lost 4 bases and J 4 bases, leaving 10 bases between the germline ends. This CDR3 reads CASSLQGSYGYTF. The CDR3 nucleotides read TGTGCCAGCTCACTACAGGGTTCCTATGGCTACACCTTC.

The CDR3 coding sequence is TGCGCCAGCAGCCTGCTAGCGGGACGCACAGATACGCAGTATTTT. Its translation is CASSLLAGRTDTQYF. The rearrangement joins TRBV5-1 to TRBJ2-3, with 9 bases lining up with TRBD2. With V trimmed by 4 bases and J by 1 base, 4 bases remained unmatched. From germline, CDR1 is SGHRS and CDR2 YFSETQ. The CDR3 has 15 residues.

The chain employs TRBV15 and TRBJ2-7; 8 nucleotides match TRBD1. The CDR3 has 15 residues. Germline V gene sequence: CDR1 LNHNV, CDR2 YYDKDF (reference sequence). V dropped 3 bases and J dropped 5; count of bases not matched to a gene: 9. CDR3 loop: CATSRFGTGLNEQYF. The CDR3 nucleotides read TGTGCCACCAGCAGGTTTGGGACAGGCCTAAACGAGCAGTACTTC. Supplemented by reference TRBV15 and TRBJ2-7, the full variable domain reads DAMVIQNPRYQVTQFGKPVTLSCSQTLNHNVMYWYQQKSSQAPKLLFHYYDKDFNNEADTPDNFQSRRPNTSFCFLDIRSPGLGDTAMYLCATSRFGTGLNEQYFGPGTRLTVT.

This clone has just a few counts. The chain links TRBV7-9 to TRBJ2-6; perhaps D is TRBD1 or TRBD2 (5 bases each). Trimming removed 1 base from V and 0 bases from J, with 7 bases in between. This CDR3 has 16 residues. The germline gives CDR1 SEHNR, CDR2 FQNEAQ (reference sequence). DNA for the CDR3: TGTGCCAGCAGCTTAGATGGGGGCTCTGGGGCCAACGTCCTGACTTTC. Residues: CASSLDGGSGANVLTF.

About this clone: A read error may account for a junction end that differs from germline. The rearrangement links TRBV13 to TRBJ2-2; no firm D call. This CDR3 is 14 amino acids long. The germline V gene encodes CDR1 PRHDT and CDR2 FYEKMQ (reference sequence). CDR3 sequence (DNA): TGTACCAGCAGCTTATCTCTTCTTGGCGGGGAGCTGTTTTTT. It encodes CTSSLSLLGGELFF.